This entry features one T cell receptor beta chain sequence. These data belong to a study of T cell changes during pregnancy in multiple sclerosis. This CDR3 has 16 residues. Looked up from germline, CDR1 is MDHEN and CDR2 is SYDVKM. V lost 6 bases, J lost 2 bases, and 8 bases stayed unmatched. This table comes from immunoSEQ multiplex PCR, and its TCRdb copy is limited to in-frame clones, with some not included. The sample comprises around 80,000 clones, 92% of which are singletons, and less than 3% rests with the top ten. The gene calls are TRBV28 and TRBJ2-1; TRBD1 matches at 9 bases. The clonotype comes from a female donor with multiple sclerosis, enrolled in a pregnancy study. Sample: peripheral blood, taken before pregnancy. The CDR3 sequence: CASSLNRGLTYNEQFF. As DNA, the CDR3 is TGTGCCAGCAGCCTCAACAGGGGGCTCACCTACAATGAGCAGTTCTTC.